This T cell receptor (beta chain) was captured by sequencing in a study of T cells after yellow fever vaccination. Via MiXCR, TCRdb re-called the 5' RACE reads, giving one row per CDR3 protein. The repertoire holds 350,000 to 550,000 distinct CDR3 sequences, with 18% as singletons. The sample holds one count of this clonotype. No antigen is known for it. Study outcomes and limitations: The secondary response was weaker but peaked faster, day 5 versus 15.

The TCR sequence derives from a man in his late teens or twenties who received the YFV17D yellow fever vaccine. The input for sequencing was PBMCs, taken before the yellow fever booster vaccination.

CDR3 protein: CASSTGTGATGELFF. The CDR3 DNA reads TGTGCCAGCAGCACCGGGACAGGGGCCACCGGGGAGCTGTTTTTT. V is TRBV5-4 and J is TRBJ2-2, with 10 bases that match TRBD1. Germline CDR1 and CDR2: SGHNT and YYREEE (reference sequence). The CDR3 loop spans 15 amino acids. Trimming cost V 4 bases and J 4 bases; bases outside gene matches: 4.